This TCR beta chain was observed in a study of T cells after posttransplantation cyclophosphamide. The CDR3 has 15 residues. V lost 8 bases to trimming and J lost 2 bases, with 16 bases between them. Germline-derived CDR1 and CDR2 are MDHEN and SYDVKM. This related bone marrow graft donor gave peripheral blood on the day of marrow donation. Points from the study as a whole: After PTCy, TRB diversity resembled that of CNI/methotrexate controls. Donor-recipient repertoire similarity was low at 1-2 months, rising over year one. Blood and skin or GI T cell repertoires showed limited TRB overlap.

Repertoires were generated with immunoSEQ multiplex PCR, while TCRdb's copy carries only in-frame clones and drops some. The sample is made up of tens of thousands of clones, none counted only once. The sample holds many counts of this clone. As yet, its antigen is unknown. The sequenced sample was PBMCs. V and J are TRBV28 and TRBJ2-1; possible D gene TRBD1, 7 bases. The source of this sequence is a man aged 40-55 years in good health, CMV-negative, and a related stem cell transplant donor. CDR3: CASSSGGGPYNEQFF. The CDR3 bases are TGTGCCAGCTCCAGCGGAGGGGGCCCCTACAATGAGCAGTTCTTC. The full variable domain, rest sourced from reference TRBV28 and TRBJ2-1, is DVKVTQSSRYLVKRTGEKVFLECVQDMDHENMFWYRQDPGLGLRLIYFSYDVKMKEKGDIPEGYSVSREKKERFSLILESASTNQTSMYLCASSSGGGPYNEQFFGPGTRLTVL.